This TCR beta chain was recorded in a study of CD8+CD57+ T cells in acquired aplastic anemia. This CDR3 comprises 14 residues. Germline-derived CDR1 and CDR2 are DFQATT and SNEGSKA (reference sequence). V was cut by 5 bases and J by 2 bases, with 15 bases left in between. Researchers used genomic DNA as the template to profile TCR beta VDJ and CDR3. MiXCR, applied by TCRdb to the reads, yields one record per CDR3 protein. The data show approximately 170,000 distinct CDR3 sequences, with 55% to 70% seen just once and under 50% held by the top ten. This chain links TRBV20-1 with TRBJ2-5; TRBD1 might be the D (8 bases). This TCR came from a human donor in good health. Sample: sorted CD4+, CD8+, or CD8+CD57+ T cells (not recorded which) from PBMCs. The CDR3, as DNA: TGCAGTGCTCTCGACAGGGGAGGGCAAGAGACCCAGTACTTC. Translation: CSALDRGGQETQYF.